Listed here are 27 T cell receptor beta chains from one sample, sequenced in a study of blood T cell repertoires in COVID-19. Sequencing used immunoSEQ multiplex PCR; TCRdb keeps in-frame clones, though not all of them. The sample gives about 180,000 clones, roughly 87% of which show up once; over 0.95% is in the top ten. The sample consisted of PBMCs or T cells enriched from blood (not recorded which). The receptors were gathered from a human donor with acute COVID-19. The donor label of this sample is uncertain.

The chain is built from TRBV19 and TRBJ2-7; TRBD1 matches at 7 bases. Per germline, CDR1 LNHDA and CDR2 SQIVND (reference sequence). The CDR3 is made up of 15 amino acids. Losses at the gene ends were 6 bases for V and 1 base for J; bases not matched to a gene: 9. This CDR3 is CASSTTGYPSYEQYF. CDR3 in DNA: TGTGCCAGTAGCACGACAGGGTACCCTTCCTACGAGCAGTACTTC.

The V and J genes are TRBV2 and TRBJ2-5; D possibly corresponds to TRBD1 (6 bases). The ends were cut back, 3 bases at V and 3 bases at J, with 8 bases in the middle. CDR1 is SNHLY and CDR2 is FYNNEI in the germline V gene. This CDR3 contains 13 residues. CDR3 in DNA: TGTGCCAGCAGTGAGCGGACAGAAGAGACCCAGTACTTC. This codes for CASSERTEETQYF.

The chain links TRBV11-1 to TRBJ2-5; D is perhaps TRBD2 (6 bases). The germline V and J ends were trimmed by 5 bases and 5 bases, with 12 bases remaining between them. The CDR3 totals 13 residues. Per the germline V gene, CDR1 is SGHAT and CDR2 is FQDESV (reference sequence). In DNA form, the CDR3 reads TGTGCCAGCAGCCGGGACTTAGCGGAGACCCAGTACTTC. As protein: CASSRDLAETQYF.

This clone was detected a few times. V and J are TRBV5-4 and TRBJ2-2; tentatively, D is TRBD1 (6 bases). The germline gives CDR1 SGHNT, CDR2 YYREEE (reference sequence). This CDR3 comprises 16 residues. V lost 4 bases and J 0 bases, leaving 13 bases between the germline ends. In DNA form, the CDR3 reads TGTGCCAGCAGCACAGGGACCAAGGCGAACACCGGGGAGCTGTTTTTT. Its translation: CASSTGTKANTGELFF. The full variable domain, with the rest looked up from reference TRBV5-4 and TRBJ2-2, is ETGVTQSPTHLIKTRGQQVTLRCSSQSGHNTVSWYQQALGQGPQFIFQYYREEENGRGNFPPRFSGLQFPNYSSELNVNALELDDSALYLCASSTGTKANTGELFFGEGSRLTVL.

The rearrangement uses TRBV2 and TRBJ2-5; the match to TRBD2 covers 8 bases. The CDR3 is 14 residues long. The V segment lost 6 bases and the J segment 4 bases; nucleotides outside the gene matches: 7. Germline assignment: CDR1 SNHLY and CDR2 FYNNEI. This CDR3 is CASSLGGGGETQYF. In nucleotides, the CDR3 is TGTGCCAGCAGCCTCGGGGGGGGTGGAGAGACCCAGTACTTC.

V and J are TRBV2 and TRBJ2-7, with D tentatively TRBD1 (6 bases). The germline V and J ends were trimmed by 6 bases and 7 bases, with 19 bases remaining between them. Germline V gene data show CDR1 as SNHLY and CDR2 as FYNNEI. The CDR3 spans 14 residues. CDR3 DNA sequence: TGTGCCAGCAGGGCCGGGCTTACCCAGGGGGAGCAGTACTTC. This encodes CASRAGLTQGEQYF.

In its sample, this clone was seen once. CDR3 coding DNA: TGTGCCAGCAGCACCGGGACAGGCGATTGGGCCTGGAACACTGAAGCTTTCTTT. It encodes CASSTGTGDWAWNTEAFF. The chain combines TRBV3-1 (or the pseudogene TRBV3-2) with TRBJ1-1; 8 nucleotides line up with TRBD1. The ends lost 5 bases at V and 1 base at J; junction bases unmatched: 15. The germline gives CDR1 LGHDT, CDR2 YNNKEL (reference sequence). The CDR3 is made up of 18 amino acids.

The chain carries TRBV3-1 (or the pseudogene TRBV3-2) and TRBJ2-3, with D possibly being TRBD2 (6 bases). Germline V lookup: CDR1 LGHDT, CDR2 YNNKEL (reference sequence). V lost 4 bases and J lost 2, with 16 bases in between. The CDR3 has 16 residues. The CDR3 loop reads CASSPWGGDSTDTQYF. The CDR3 region has the DNA TGTGCCAGCAGCCCGTGGGGTGGGGACTCCACAGATACGCAGTATTTT.

This clone has just a few counts. This chain joins TRBV6-5 and TRBJ2-3; D may be TRBD2 (7 bases). The V gene's germline CDR1 is MNHEY and CDR2 SVGAGI. The CDR3 spans 15 residues. V lost 5 bases, J lost 5 bases, and 17 bases lay in between. The CDR3 coding sequence is TGTGCCAGCAGTAATCGCGGGGGCTCGGGAGATACGCAGTATTTT. It codes for CASSNRGGSGDTQYF.

This clone has just one count. This CDR3 is CASSQRTGGLSYEQYF. The CDR3 coding sequence is TGCGCCAGCAGCCAAAGGACGGGGGGCCTTTCCTACGAGCAGTACTTC. This chain links TRBV4-1 with TRBJ2-7, with D possibly matching TRBD2 (7 bases). Germline CDR1 reads MGHRA; CDR2 reads YSYEKL. V gave up 2 bases and J gave up 1 base, with 15 bases separating them. The CDR3 is 16 residues long.

The V and J genes are TRBV6-4 and TRBJ1-1; 11 positions agree with TRBD1. Germline V CDR1 and CDR2: MRHNA, SNTAGT. The CDR3 has 15 amino acids. Germline trimming cut 2 bases from V and 7 bases from J; bases unmatched to any gene: 6. The CDR3 sequence: CASSDTDRGLSEAFF. The CDR3 nucleotides read TGTGCCAGCAGTGACACGGACAGGGGGCTTAGTGAAGCTTTCTTT.

A few counts support this clone. The rearrangement uses TRBV7-8 and TRBJ1-5, with 9 bases identical to TRBD1. CDR3 size: 18 residues. In germline, CDR1 is SGHVS, CDR2 FQNEAQ. With 5 bases clipped from V and 1 base from J, the junction kept 12 bases outside the gene matches. The CDR3 sequence is CASSPTGGGLRSNQPQHF. For the CDR3, the DNA is TGTGCCAGCAGCCCTACAGGGGGCGGACTGAGAAGCAATCAGCCCCAGCATTTT.

V is TRBV11-3 and J is TRBJ1-4; no reliable D call. This CDR3 region has 13 residues. Trimming left V 1 base short and J 10 bases short, with 10 bases between. CDR1 is SGHNT, CDR2 YENEEA, per germline. The DNA for the CDR3 is TGTGCCAGCAGCTTAGGAGTCTCAGGAAAACTGTTTTTT. This encodes CASSLGVSGKLFF.

The chain carries TRBV29-1 and TRBJ2-7; 12 nucleotides line up with TRBD2. From germline, CDR1 is SQVTM and CDR2 ANQGSEA. This CDR3 is built from 19 residues. J gave up 4 bases and V 1 base, and 17 bases lay outside the gene matches. This CDR3 is CSVEVSGRLAGGRGYEQYF. CDR3 sequence (DNA): TGCAGCGTTGAAGTATCGGGAAGGCTAGCGGGGGGGCGTGGTTACGAGCAGTACTTC.

The chain employs TRBV9 and TRBJ2-2; 11 bases fit TRBD2. This CDR3 comprises 17 residues. V was clipped by 0 bases and J by 4 bases; unmatched bases: 5. CDR1 is SGDLS and CDR2 is YYNGEE in the germline V gene. The CDR3 region has the DNA TGTGCCAGCAGCGTAGTAGCGGGGGGGCCTGGCACCGGGGAGCTGTTTTTT. This sequence encodes CASSVVAGGPGTGELFF.

This clone has just a few counts. The V call is TRBV7-9, the J call TRBJ2-7; D is unresolved. The CDR3 has 12 amino acids. V was shortened by 0 bases and J by 6 bases, with 6 bases between the two germline ends. CDR1 and CDR2 (germline): SEHNR, FQNEAQ (reference sequence). CDR3 DNA: TGTGCCAGCAGCTTAGCGGCTGGCGAGCAGTACTTC. Translating it yields CASSLAAGEQYF.

A single count supports this clone. The chain carries TRBV6-5 and TRBJ1-6, with 8 bases aligning to TRBD1. J lost 10 bases, V lost 2 bases, and 7 bases had no gene match. Germline CDR1 MNHEY, CDR2 SVGAGI. The CDR3 contains 15 residues. In nucleotides, the CDR3 is TGTGCCAGCAGTTACGAGACAGGGGTAGGCTCACCCCTCCACTTT. Translation: CASSYETGVGSPLHF.

This rearrangement joins TRBV29-1 to TRBJ1-2; possible D gene TRBD1, 5 bases. Germline-derived CDR1 and CDR2 are SQVTM and ANQGSEA. Between the trimmed V and J ends, which lost 7 bases and 10 bases, there was a span of 25 bases. The CDR3 is made up of 14 amino acids. CDR3 loop: CSDRMVGGAAVYTF. The DNA for the CDR3 is TGCAGCGATAGAATGGTCGGCGGGGCGGCGGTCTACACCTTC.

The chain joins TRBV28 to TRBJ1-3; D gene ambiguous. CDR3 length equals 14 residues. Trimming left V 3 bases short and J 4 bases short, with 10 bases between. The germline V gene has CDR1 MDHEN and CDR2 SYDVKM. The CDR3 reads CASSLGRAGNTIYF. CDR3 DNA sequence: TGTGCCAGCAGTTTGGGGAGGGCCGGAAACACCATATATTTT.

CDR3 sequence: CASSLGASSYEQYF. In DNA, the CDR3 is TGTGCCAGCAGCTTAGGGGCGAGCTCCTACGAGCAGTACTTC. The chain has TRBV7-9 and TRBJ2-7, with D hard to call. V dropped 1 base and J dropped 0 bases, with 7 bases sitting between them. This CDR3 has 14 amino acids. Germline V CDR1 and CDR2: SEHNR, FQNEAQ (reference sequence).

V and J are TRBV5-1 and TRBJ2-1; D might be TRBD2 (5 bases). The CDR3 totals 14 residues. Trimming took off 4 bases at V and 6 bases at J, with 14 bases between the two ends. Per germline, CDR1 SGHRS and CDR2 YFSETQ. The CDR3 protein is CASSEGFSGNEQFF. For the CDR3, the DNA is TGCGCCAGCAGCGAGGGTTTTTCGGGCAATGAGCAGTTCTTC.

This chain uses TRBV4-1 with TRBJ1-1; 9 bases are a match to TRBD1. This CDR3 comprises 13 residues. J was trimmed by 8 bases and V by 0 bases; bases with no gene match: 1. CDR1 and CDR2 from the germline V gene are MGHRA and YSYEKL. CDR3 sequence reads: CASSQDGTGEAFF. The CDR3 DNA is TGCGCCAGCAGCCAAGATGGGACAGGGGAAGCTTTCTTT.

This sequence joins TRBV29-1 and TRBJ2-3, with 11 bases that match TRBD1. Germline trimming cut 1 base from V and 2 bases from J; bases unmatched to any gene: 2. The CDR3 totals 15 residues. In germline, CDR1 is SQVTM, CDR2 ANQGSEA. In DNA form, the CDR3 reads TGCAGCGTTGAAGCTGGACAGGGGGCCACAGATACGCAGTATTTT. Translating gives CSVEAGQGATDTQYF.

This clone came up once. The gene calls are TRBV6-5 and TRBJ1-2; 7 bases fit TRBD1. Germline CDR1 is MNHEY and CDR2 is SVGAGI. CDR3 length: 12 amino acids. The junction had 6 bases not matched to a gene; V was cut back by 11 bases and J by 3 bases. The CDR3 reads CAGLDRDYGYTF. The CDR3 region has the DNA TGTGCCGGGTTAGACAGGGACTATGGCTACACCTTC.

The rearrangement joins TRBV5-1 to TRBJ1-1; TRBD1 matches 8 bases. After removal of 3 bases from V and 6 bases from J, the junction contained 7 bases not matched to a gene. Germline V CDR1 and CDR2: SGHRS, YFSETQ. The CDR3 totals 14 residues. DNA for the CDR3: TGCGCCAGCAGCTCCCGACAGGGGAAATCTGAAGCTTTCTTT. It specifies CASSSRQGKSEAFF.

The rearrangement joins TRBV12-3 or TRBV12-4 to TRBJ2-7; D not certain. The CDR3 loop spans 11 amino acids. V lost 5 bases to trimming and J lost 3 bases, with 5 bases between them. The CDR3 coding sequence is TGTGCCAGCAGTGAACTCTACGAGCAGTACTTC. Encoded protein: CASSELYEQYF.

The chain carries TRBV18 and TRBJ1-5; D might be TRBD1 (5 bases). V lost 2 bases and J 6 bases, leaving 5 bases between the germline ends. This CDR3 contains 12 residues. Per germline, CDR1 KGHSH and CDR2 LQKENI. CDR3 sequence (DNA): TGTGCCAGCTCACCAGGGGCTCAGCCCCAGCATTTT. It is translated as CASSPGAQPQHF.